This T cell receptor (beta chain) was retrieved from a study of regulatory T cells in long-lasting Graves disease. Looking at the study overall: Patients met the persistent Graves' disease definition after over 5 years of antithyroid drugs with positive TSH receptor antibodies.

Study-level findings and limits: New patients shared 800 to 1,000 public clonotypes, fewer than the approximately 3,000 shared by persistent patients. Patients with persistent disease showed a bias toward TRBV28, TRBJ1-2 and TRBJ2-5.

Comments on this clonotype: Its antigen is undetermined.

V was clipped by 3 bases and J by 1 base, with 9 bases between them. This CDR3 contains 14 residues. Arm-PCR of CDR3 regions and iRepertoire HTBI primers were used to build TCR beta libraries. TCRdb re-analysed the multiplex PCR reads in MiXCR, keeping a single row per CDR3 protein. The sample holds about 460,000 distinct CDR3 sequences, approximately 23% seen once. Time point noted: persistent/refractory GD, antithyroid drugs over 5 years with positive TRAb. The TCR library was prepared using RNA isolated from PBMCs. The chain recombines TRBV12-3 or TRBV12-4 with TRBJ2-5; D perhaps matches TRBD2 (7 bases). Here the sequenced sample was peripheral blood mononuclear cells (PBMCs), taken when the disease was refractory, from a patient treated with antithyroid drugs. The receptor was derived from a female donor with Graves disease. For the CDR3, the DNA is TGTGCCAGCAGTTTCGGGGGGCCCCAAGAGACCCAGTACTTC. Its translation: CASSFGGPQETQYF.